These T cell receptor beta chains were read from a single sample in a study of shared clonotypes between healthy human individuals. Clones were sequenced by immunoSEQ multiplex PCR, and TCRdb holds only the in-frame ones, with some missing. The sample has millions of clones; approximately 95% are singletons. The sample comprised naive CD4+ T cells from PBMCs. The receptors stem from a man aged 18 to 29 in good health. Some clones in this sample may be carry-over from other donors' samples. The CDR3 runs from the conserved cysteine through the conserved F or W. D genes are given only for firm matches. Where a row states a size, it is once, few, many or the class of an expanded clone; other rows omit it.

CASSIDRGAEAFF TGTGCCAGCAGTATTGACAGGGGCGCTGAAGCTTTCTTT TRBD1 TRBV2 few TRBJ1-1
CASSLVSRGRGEQYF TGCGCCAGCAGCTTGGTCTCCAGGGGTCGGGGCGAGCAGTACTTC - TRBV5-1 - TRBJ2-7
CASSVGPRLAGGPYEQYF TGTGCCAGCAGCGTGGGCCCCCGACTAGCGGGAGGGCCCTACGAGCAGTACTTC TRBD2 TRBV5-5 - TRBJ2-7
CASSDAGTGGRQPQHF TGTGCCAGCAGTGACGCCGGGACAGGGGGACGGCAGCCCCAGCATTTT TRBD1 TRBV6-1 few TRBJ1-5
CASSEEGSRFWHF TGTGCCAGCAGTGAAGAGGGGTCTCGGTTTTGGCATTTT - TRBV6-1 - TRBJ1-5
CASSRIGSKPQHF TGTGCCAGCAGTCGTATCGGGAGTAAGCCCCAGCATTTT - TRBV28 - TRBJ1-5
CASSLTVTGGYNEQFF TGTGCCAGCAGCTTAACGGTAACAGGGGGCTACAATGAGCAGTTCTTC TRBD1 TRBV7-3 - TRBJ2-1
CASSSPGRLGTYKQYF TGTGCCAGCAGCTCCCCGGGCCGATTGGGGACCTACAAGCAGTACTTC - TRBV7-9 - TRBJ2-7
CASSLFLHEQYF TGTGCCAGCAGTCTTTTCCTGCACGAGCAGTACTTC - TRBV2 - TRBJ2-7
CASTGNSYEQYF TGTGCCAGCACGGGAAACTCCTACGAGCAGTACTTC - TRBV28 once TRBJ2-7
CASSLTGREEETQYF TGTGCCAGCAGCTTAACTGGGCGGGAGGAGGAGACCCAGTACTTC TRBD2 TRBV7-3 - TRBJ2-5
CASSLDRNRYNEQFF TGTGCCAGCAGCCTTGACAGGAATAGGTACAATGAGCAGTTCTTC - TRBV7-3 - TRBJ2-1
CASARAANEKLFF TGTGCCAGTGCAAGGGCTGCTAATGAAAAACTGTTTTTT - TRBV7-3 - TRBJ1-4
CSVTGLVEAYEQYF TGCAGCGTCACAGGACTAGTCGAAGCCTACGAGCAGTACTTC TRBD2 TRBV29-1 - TRBJ2-7
CASSLGQGPGANVLTF TGTGCCAGCAGCCTGGGCCAGGGACCTGGGGCCAACGTCCTGACTTTC - TRBV11-3 - TRBJ2-6
CASSLGTIGEKLFF TGCGCCAGCAGCTTGGGAACTATTGGGGAAAAACTGTTTTTT - TRBV5-1 - TRBJ1-4
CASSGQGATNEKLFF TGTGCCAGCAGTGGTCAGGGGGCTACTAATGAAAAACTGTTTTTT TRBD1 TRBV6-1 once TRBJ1-4
CASSPQTGHDEQFF TGTGCCAGCAGCCCCCAGACAGGTCACGATGAGCAGTTCTTC - TRBV7-2 - TRBJ2-1
CASSTGTGHGYTF TGTGCCAGTAGTACAGGGACAGGGCATGGCTACACCTTC TRBD1 TRBV19 - TRBJ1-2
CASSRGGVGEQYF TGTGCCAGCAGCCGAGGGGGCGTCGGCGAGCAGTACTTC TRBD1 TRBV14 - TRBJ2-7
CASSGEVNQPQHF TGTGCCAGCTCGGGGGAGGTCAATCAGCCCCAGCATTTT - TRBV18 few TRBJ1-5
CASSLGGSGVKAFF TGTGCCAGCAGCTTAGGTGGGTCAGGGGTTAAAGCTTTCTTT - TRBV7-3 - TRBJ1-1
CSVLGTGALQAYNEQFF TGCAGCGTTCTTGGGACAGGGGCTCTCCAGGCCTACAATGAGCAGTTCTTC TRBD1 TRBV29-1 - TRBJ2-1
CASSSQGLNSNQPQHF TGTGCCAGCAGTTCGCAGGGGTTGAATAGCAATCAGCCCCAGCATTTT - TRBV28 once TRBJ1-5
CASSRTAQGHF TGTGCCAGCAGCAGGACAGCCCAGGGACATTTT - TRBV28 - TRBJ1-5
CASGPSGSPQETQYF TGTGCCAGCGGCCCTAGCGGGAGTCCCCAAGAGACCCAGTACTTC TRBD2 TRBV11-3 - TRBJ2-5
CASSLASEETQYF TGCGCCAGCAGCTTGGCGTCAGAAGAGACCCAGTACTTC - TRBV5-1 - TRBJ2-5
CASGEAVYEQYF TGTGCCAGCGGTGAGGCAGTTTATGAGCAGTACTTC - TRBV7-2 - TRBJ2-7
CSAWDNEQFF TGCAGTGCTTGGGACAATGAGCAGTTCTTC - TRBV20-1 - TRBJ2-1